This entry lists 24 T cell receptor beta chains sequenced from one sample in a study of human T cells and chemical hapten exposure. TCRdb redid the calling of the RACE reads with MiXCR, one entry per CDR3 protein. The table includes around 250,000 distinct CDR3 sequences, over 8% detected once. Stated time point: pre-sensitization, week 0. Sample treatment: therapeutic diphenylcyclopropenone sensitization with weekly scalp DPC. Sample: whole blood, taken in connection with sensitization to the hapten diphenylcyclopropenone (DPC). Every receptor here comes from a middle-aged woman with alopecia areata. Some clones in this sample may be carry-over from other donors' samples.

This clonotype was seen at least ten times. The rearrangement joins TRBV6-2 or TRBV6-3 to TRBJ2-7, with D unclear. Looked up from germline, CDR1 is MNHEY and CDR2 is SVGEGT. CDR3 size: 12 residues. Between the trimmed V and J ends, which lost 6 bases and 0 bases, there was a span of 6 bases. CDR3 coding DNA: TGTGCCAGCAGGGCCAGCTCCTACGAGCAGTACTTC. Translation: CASRASSYEQYF.

The table lists this clonotype with a few counts. V is TRBV27 and J is TRBJ2-7; D is undetermined. The CDR3 runs to 15 residues. Germline V gene lookup returns CDR1 MNHEY and CDR2 SMNVEV (reference sequence). V was trimmed by 7 bases and J by 2 bases, leaving 18 bases between them. CDR3 DNA sequence: TGTGCCAGCACCCCTCTTTCCGCCGGAACCTACGAGCAGTACTTC. Translated: CASTPLSAGTYEQYF.

This clonotype was seen a handful of times. The chain links TRBV7-2 to TRBJ2-2, with D possibly matching TRBD1 (6 bases). The germline CDR1 and CDR2 sequences are SGHTA and FQGNSA. V was pared by 5 bases and J by 4 bases, with 11 bases between. This CDR3 has 14 residues. The DNA of the CDR3 is TGTGCCAGCAGCCCTCAACAGGGCACCGGGGAGCTGTTTTTT. This codes for CASSPQQGTGELFF.

The chain combines TRBV12-3 or TRBV12-4 with TRBJ1-1; no reliable D call. The V end was cut by 5 bases, the J end by 5 bases, with 9 bases between. The length of the CDR3 is 12 residues. Written as DNA, the CDR3 is TGTGCCAGCAGTAGGATGGGGACTGAAGCTTTCTTT. It encodes CASSRMGTEAFF.

Only a few counts were recorded for this clonotype. The CDR3 loop reads CASSFIVDEKLFF. The DNA for the CDR3 is TGTGCCAGCAGCTTTATTGTGGATGAAAAACTGTTTTTT. The chain recombines TRBV7-2 with TRBJ1-4, with no clear D. CDR1 is SGHTA, CDR2 FQGNSA, per germline. V was pared by 3 bases and J by 6 bases, with 8 bases between. The length of the CDR3 is 13 residues.

This clonotype was observed a few times. The chain is built from TRBV20-1 and TRBJ2-3, with TRBD2 identical over 7 bases. CDR3 length equals 17 residues. The germline gives CDR1 DFQATT, CDR2 SNEGSKA (reference sequence). The junction had 15 bases not matched to a gene; V was cut back by 1 base and J by 5 bases. The CDR3 loop reads CSARALRGSGLIDTQYF. CDR3 coding DNA: TGCAGTGCTAGAGCCCTCCGAGGTAGCGGGTTGATAGATACGCAGTATTTT.

The sample holds a few counts of this clonotype. The J gene is TRBJ2-7, the V gene TRBV7-9, with D perhaps given as TRBD1 or TRBD2 (6 bases each). The CDR3 runs to 14 residues. V lost 7 bases and J lost 2, with 15 bases in between. Germline V gene data show CDR1 as SEHNR and CDR2 as FQNEAQ (reference sequence). CDR3 coding DNA: TGTGCCAGCACCTCCGACGGGGGCCCCTACGAGCAGTACTTC. It codes for CASTSDGGPYEQYF.

This clonotype turned up a few times. The genes are TRBV4-2 and TRBJ2-3; perhaps D is TRBD1 or TRBD2 (7 bases each). The CDR3 totals 15 residues. The germline gives CDR1 LGHNA, CDR2 YNFKEQ. Trimming removed 1 base at V and 5 bases at J, with 13 bases between. CDR3 bases: TGTGCCAGCAGCCAAGGCAGGGGGAGGGTAGATACGCAGTATTTT. It codes for CASSQGRGRVDTQYF.

Ten or more counts support this clonotype. The chain joins TRBV7-9 to TRBJ2-7; D remains unclear. Germline V lookup: CDR1 SEHNR, CDR2 FQNEAQ (reference sequence). V was clipped by 2 bases and J by 9 bases, with 17 bases between them. The CDR3 totals 14 residues. Here the CDR3 DNA reads TGTGCCAGCAGCTTAATGGTTGGGGAAAACGGGCAGTACTTC. Protein: CASSLMVGENGQYF.

This rearrangement joins TRBV2 to TRBJ2-1, with 9 bases lining up with TRBD1. Germline CDR1 and CDR2: SNHLY and FYNNEI. After removal of 5 bases from V and 9 bases from J, the junction contained 11 bases not matched to a gene. The CDR3 totals 15 residues. The DNA of the CDR3 is TGTGCCAGCAGTATAGACAGGGGGTCTTACGGTGAGCAGTTCTTC. Translating gives CASSIDRGSYGEQFF.

This clonotype was seen ten or more times. V is TRBV7-6 and J is TRBJ2-1; 8 bases line up with TRBD2. Germline V gene data show CDR1 as SGHVS and CDR2 as FNYEAQ. With 3 bases clipped from V and 4 bases from J, the junction kept 5 bases outside the gene matches. The length of the CDR3 is 15 residues. CDR3 protein: CASSFLAGSYNEQFF. The CDR3 DNA sequence: TGTGCCAGCAGCTTCCTAGCGGGTTCTTACAATGAGCAGTTCTTC.

This clonotype was detected many times. The CDR3 spells CSATPRDRGLGTEAFF. CDR3 bases: TGCAGTGCTACACCACGGGACAGGGGGCTGGGCACTGAAGCTTTCTTT. V usage is TRBV20-1 and J usage is TRBJ1-1; 12 nucleotides agree with TRBD1. The V gene end was trimmed by 4 bases and the J gene end by 4 bases; junction bases not matched to a gene: 10. CDR3 length: 16 amino acids. The germline CDR1 and CDR2 sequences are DFQATT and SNEGSKA (reference sequence).

This clonotype was detected many times. This sequence joins TRBV27 and TRBJ2-7, with 8 bases aligning to TRBD2. V lost 2 bases to trimming and J lost 0 bases; unmatched junction nucleotides: 15. Per the germline V gene, CDR1 is MNHEY and CDR2 is SMNVEV (reference sequence). This CDR3 has 19 residues. This chain's CDR3 is CASSLRGGAGGTSSYEQYF. The CDR3 DNA sequence: TGTGCCAGCAGTTTACGGGGCGGGGCGGGAGGTACAAGCTCCTACGAGCAGTACTTC.

The chain carries TRBV27 and TRBJ2-1; no clear D gene. The length of the CDR3 is 15 residues. V gave up 8 bases and J gave up 0 bases, with 14 bases separating them. In germline, CDR1 is MNHEY, CDR2 SMNVEV (reference sequence). The CDR3 region is CASLTVRGSYNEQFF. In DNA, the CDR3 is TGTGCCAGCCTAACGGTCCGAGGCTCCTACAATGAGCAGTTCTTC.

The V call is TRBV7-6, the J call TRBJ2-3, with D possibly called TRBD1 or TRBD2 (6 bases each). Germline V lookup: CDR1 SGHVS, CDR2 FNYEAQ. V was clipped by 6 bases and J by 2 bases, with 18 bases between them. The CDR3 is 16 residues long. CDR3: CASSDGRRGATDTQYF. For the CDR3, the DNA is TGTGCCAGCAGTGACGGCAGGAGGGGGGCCACAGATACGCAGTATTTT. The entire variable domain, with the rest obtained from reference TRBV7-6 and TRBJ2-3, is as follows: GAGVSQSPRYKVTKRGQDVALRCDPISGHVSLYWYRQALGQGPEFLTYFNYEAQQDKSGLPNDRFSAERPEGSISTLTIQRTEQRDSAMYRCASSDGRRGATDTQYFGPGTRLTVL.

In this sample, this clonotype turned up a few times. J is TRBJ2-5 and V is TRBV29-1; 14 bases match TRBD2. The CDR3 sequence is 17 residues long. Germline values: CDR1 SQVTM, CDR2 ANQGSEA. With V trimmed by 7 bases and J by 7 bases, 17 bases remained unmatched. CDR3 DNA sequence: TGCAGCGGTGGACGGACATTCGGACTAGCGGGAGGTCTGACCCAGTACTTC. This sequence encodes CSGGRTFGLAGGLTQYF.

This clonotype showed up many times. The chain has TRBV28 and TRBJ2-1; D is possibly TRBD1 (6 bases). This CDR3 spans 15 amino acids. Germline V gives CDR1 MDHEN, CDR2 SYDVKM. The V end was cut by 4 bases, the J end by 5 bases, with 15 bases between. The CDR3 is CASSSPEQGNNEQFF. CDR3 DNA: TGTGCCAGCAGTTCCCCCGAACAGGGAAACAATGAGCAGTTCTTC.

This chain links TRBV30 with TRBJ2-2; maybe TRBD2 (6 bases). This CDR3 is built from 14 residues. Germline CDR1 GTSNPN, CDR2 SVGIG (reference sequence). Trimming removed 8 bases at V and 3 bases at J, with 16 bases between. CDR3 protein: CAGRLGGDTGELFF. DNA of the CDR3: TGTGCCGGACGGTTGGGAGGAGACACCGGGGAGCTGTTTTTT.

This clonotype was detected many times. The genes are TRBV20-1 and TRBJ2-7, with a weak D call TRBD2 (5 bases). Trimming cost V 3 bases and J 2 bases, with 14 bases left between them. Germline lookup yields CDR1 DFQATT and CDR2 SNEGSKA (reference sequence). This CDR3 is 14 amino acids long. CDR3: CSARAGMTTYEQYF. The CDR3 DNA sequence: TGCAGTGCTAGGGCCGGGATGACTACCTACGAGCAGTACTTC.

The chain is built from TRBV4-3 and TRBJ2-7; the D gene could be TRBD1 or TRBD2 (5 bases each). CDR3 size: 16 residues. V was cut by 0 bases and J by 0 bases, with 12 bases left in between. Germline V gives CDR1 LGHNA, CDR2 YSLEER. The CDR3 loop reads CASSQEGRQSSYEQYF. Written as DNA, the CDR3 is TGCGCCAGCAGCCAAGAAGGGAGACAGAGCTCCTACGAGCAGTACTTC.

This clonotype was recorded a few times. This sequence joins TRBV5-6 and TRBJ2-7; 8 nucleotides agree with TRBD1. Trimming cost V 0 bases and J 2 bases; bases outside gene matches: 16. The CDR3 has 19 amino acids. Germline V CDR1 and CDR2: SGHDT, YYEEEE. CDR3 loop: CASSLGALWTGSRAYEQYF. The CDR3 coding sequence is TGTGCCAGCAGCTTGGGGGCCCTGTGGACAGGGTCGAGGGCCTACGAGCAGTACTTC.

This sequence joins TRBV6-5 and TRBJ2-1; 8 nucleotides agree with TRBD1. J gave up 2 bases and V 7 bases, and 4 bases lay outside the gene matches. The CDR3 is 14 residues long. Germline V gene sequence: CDR1 MNHEY, CDR2 SVGAGI. This chain's CDR3 is CASKPGQAYNEQFF. CDR3 sequence (DNA): TGTGCCAGCAAACCGGGACAGGCCTACAATGAGCAGTTCTTC.

On this clonotype: At one end the junction does not follow the germline gene, possibly because of a read error. The rearrangement links TRBV29-1 to TRBJ2-1, with D possibly being TRBD2 (7 bases). Germline V lookup: CDR1 SQVTM, CDR2 ANQGSEA. The CDR3 has 15 amino acids. The CDR3 nucleotides are TGCAGCGTTAAGGGCGGACTAGATAGGGACAATGAGCAGTTCTTT. Amino acids: CSVKGGLDRDNEQFF.

In DNA, the CDR3 is TGCGCCAGCAGCTCAGCCGGGGGAAAGGAAAAACTGTTTTTT. Translation gives CASSSAGGKEKLFF. V and J are TRBV5-1 and TRBJ1-4, with D perhaps TRBD1 (5 bases). This CDR3 contains 14 residues. Germline lookup yields CDR1 SGHRS and CDR2 YFSETQ. Trimming shortened V by 3 bases and J by 8 bases, and 14 bases separated the two germline ends.